The present T cell receptor beta chain was sequenced within a study of shared clonotypes between healthy human individuals (dated by TCRdb to 2018 to 2020). Study-level background: A couple of women and a few men aged 18 to 49 years were included in the cohort. To increase sequencing depth and limit assay-specific biases, different laboratories used diverse techniques to prepare libraries and sequence TCR repertoires. To estimate repertoire size and how much clonotype sharing occurs between individuals, the study deeply sequenced the blood TCR repertoires of 5 or 6 healthy adults. Per donor, leukapheresis produced somewhere between about 0.94 and 9.5 billion PBMCs. For each donor, CD4 naive and CD4 memory were each given three plates, CD8 naive was given two plates, and CD8 memory was given one plate.

This clone was recorded many times. Its antigen is still unknown. Per-nucleotide qualities are absent, and no much larger clonotype sits a single base away. The same CDR3 can be traced to other DNA sequences in this sample. The investigation overall reported the following: Clonotypes shared by all four sorted-subset donors showed higher generation probabilities than non-shared clonotypes. Larger estimated clonotype richness was generally found for naive subsets than for memory subsets. Pairwise subsampling indicated that sequencing depth was expected to affect the degree of clonotype sharing among donors. The genetic and exposure-history diversity represented was limited by the small number of donors. Only blood was sampled, and tissue TCR repertoires likely differ from those in blood. About 5% of naive CD4, 3.5% of naive CD8, roughly 2.4% of memory CD4, and approximately 0.39% of memory CD8 clonotypes were shared across four donors. Even with the large sequencing depth, rarefaction of the sorted-subset datasets indicated that sequencing was incomplete.

Using the deep immunoSEQ assay, multiplex PCR amplified TCR CDR3 regions from genomic DNA. Extracted genomic DNA from each cell subset was distributed evenly across all wells of several immunoSEQ 96-well plates, and each plate was treated as a replicate. For sorted subsets, about 200 ng genomic DNA, equal to 30,000 or so T cell genomes, was loaded into each replicate PCR. The purified libraries were quantified using a Qubit 3.0 fluorometer, sized with a Bioanalyzer 2100, and then quantified again using the KAPA Library Quantification kit. Every immunoSEQ 96-well plate was sequenced on a separate single-read 150-cycle Illumina NextSeq 550 flow cell. On the study's bioinformatics: Because the immunoSEQ output held only junctional sequences and lacked quality scores, the filtering could not match the filtering applied to full-length reads. To assign V/J genes and CDR3, sequences were annotated using PyIR, a Python wrapper for IgBLAST v1.9, with IMGT germline references. Reads were removed for weak V/J assignments (E-value above 1e-6), missing CDR3, stop codons, out-of-frame junctions, or ambiguous translated residues. A V3J clonotype was defined by an identical inferred V gene, J gene, and CDR3 amino acid sequence. Percentage overlap between repertoires was computed as shared unique clonotypes divided by the size of the smaller repertoire. Repertoire richness was assessed with RTK rarefaction, the Chao1 estimator, and Recon v2.1 estimates of unobserved clonotypes. Generation probabilities were computed with OLGA for all TCRbeta clonotypes obtained by the gDNA method from several donors. Sourced from immuneACCESS, this table was stored by TCRdb with only in-frame sequences that have V and J called. A share of the clones is absent; for the studies checked, an unresolved V gene accounts for under half, and the remainder has no known explanation. D and trimming come from the DNA, and the V and J calls and clone size come from that table. This sample lists over 950,000 clones; roughly 80% were detected once. The ten largest account for roughly 0.82% of the sample.

Donors were healthy HIV-negative adults with no recently reported acute infections or vaccinations. All donors were Caucasian adults living in Nashville, Tennessee, USA. CD4+ T cells were enriched by magnetic negative selection, after which naive cells were positively selected on CD45RA and the negative fraction was taken as the memory subset. Blood was collected by leukapheresis, and PBMCs were isolated by Ficoll-Histopaque density gradient centrifugation and then cryopreserved in liquid nitrogen vapor phase. Analytical flow cytometry was used to check the purity and quantity of each magnetically sorted T cell population. Genomic DNA was isolated from every sorted fraction and measured by UV absorbance on a Nanodrop 2000c. Between the V and J ends, shortened by 2 bases and 5 bases respectively, the junction contains 9 bases. From the cysteine up to the phenylalanine, the CDR3 has a length of 14 residues. Of all the DNA, just the CDR3 is kept, 42 bases in frame from base 1. CDR1 and CDR2 are drawn from the germline V gene: MDHEN, SYDVKM.

This receptor chain uses TRBV28 and TRBJ1-4; tentative D gene TRBD1, with 5 bases matching. The receptor was derived from a man aged 18 to 35 in good health. Some clones in this sample may be carry-over from other donors' samples. The material sequenced was memory CD4+ T cells from PBMCs. This sample's cell subset or site label indicates: CD45RA-negative fraction. The nucleotide sequence reads as follows: TGTGCCAGCAGTTTAACAGGTACCAATGAAAAACTGTTTTTT. This is translated as CASSLTGTNEKLFF.